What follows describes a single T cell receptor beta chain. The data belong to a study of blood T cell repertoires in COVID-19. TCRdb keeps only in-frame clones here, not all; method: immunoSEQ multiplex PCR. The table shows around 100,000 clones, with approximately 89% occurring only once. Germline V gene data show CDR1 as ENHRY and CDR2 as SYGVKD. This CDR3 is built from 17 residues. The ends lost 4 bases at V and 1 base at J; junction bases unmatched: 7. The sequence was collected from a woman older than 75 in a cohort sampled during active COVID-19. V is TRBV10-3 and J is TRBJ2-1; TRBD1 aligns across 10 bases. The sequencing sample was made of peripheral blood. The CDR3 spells CAISGRGGQGSYNEQFF. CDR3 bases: TGTGCCATCAGTGGACGCGGGGGACAGGGGTCCTACAATGAGCAGTTCTTC.